This note documents a single T cell receptor (beta chain) sequence. The data are from a study of blood T cell repertoires in COVID-19. The wider study: Collection of acute and convalescent COVID-19 samples took place in the United States, Italy and Spain. Sample material is recorded as cDNA or gDNA derived from T cells, B-cell-depleted T cells, or PBMCs.

How the authors handled the data: Estimation of nucleated cell counts was performed using reference gene primer amplification. The data were produced by immunoSEQ multiplex PCR, yet TCRdb's version contains in-frame clones alone and is incomplete. V, J and clone size were drawn from that table, and D and trimming were deduced from the DNA. The repertoire has around 50,000 clones, about nine tenths of them found once; the top ten carry under 9%. V was pared by 1 base and J by 9 bases, with 16 bases between. Germline V lookup: CDR1 LGHNA, CDR2 YNFKEQ. This CDR3 spans 16 amino acids. The sequence was obtained from a man aged 45-65 years with active COVID-19. Sequenced input: peripheral blood. The chain employs TRBV4-2 and TRBJ1-6, with a weak D call TRBD1 (6 bases). For the CDR3, the DNA is TGTGCCAGCAGCCAAGGGGTCGGGACAACATCTTCACCCCTCCACTTT. Residues: CASSQGVGTTSSPLHF.